This TCR beta chain was captured by sequencing in a study of blood T cell repertoires in COVID-19. The overall study: The analysed material was cDNA or gDNA that came from T cells, B-cell-depleted T cells, or PBMCs.

Between the trimmed V and J ends, which lost 3 bases and 0 bases, there was a span of 12 bases. The germline gives CDR1 MNHEY, CDR2 SMNVEV (reference sequence). The CDR3 is made up of 17 amino acids. Repertoires were generated with immunoSEQ multiplex PCR, while TCRdb's copy carries only in-frame clones and drops some. Among around 260,000 clones listed, 80% to 90% were seen once. Material: peripheral blood. V gene TRBV27 combines with J gene TRBJ2-6; D perhaps matches TRBD1 (5 bases). The receptor's source is a woman aged 50 to 60 who had recovered from COVID-19. CDR3 sequence: CASSFQGLGSGANVLTF. The CDR3, as DNA: TGTGCCAGCAGTTTCCAGGGTTTGGGCTCTGGGGCCAACGTCCTGACTTTC.